This T cell receptor (beta chain) comes out of a study of blood T cell repertoires in COVID-19. Study in general: Some COVID-19 samples were acute and others convalescent; all came from the United States, Italy and Spain. PBMCs, B-cell-depleted T cells, or T cells provided the cDNA or gDNA that made up the material.

Trimming cost V 3 bases and J 0 bases; bases outside gene matches: 10. The CDR3 is 18 residues long. CDR1 is SNHLY and CDR2 is FYNNEI in the germline V gene. Seattle patients were enrolled while actively infected and followed longitudinally. In the original workflow: Amplification of reference gene primers was used by the study to estimate nucleated cell counts. Only in-frame clones appear in the TCRdb table, and some are missing; sequencing was by immunoSEQ multiplex PCR. The D gene and trimming were derived from the DNA, and the V and J assignments and clone size from that table. The sample contains approximately 110,000 clones, roughly 85% of which appear only once.

The chain uses TRBV2 and TRBJ2-3, with TRBD2 identical over 9 bases. Input material: peripheral blood. This TCR was sampled from a woman older than 75 with COVID-19, enrolled during active disease. The CDR3 bases are TGTGCCAGCAGTGACTCGCTAGCGGGGACCACTAGCACAGATACGCAGTATTTT. Encoded protein: CASSDSLAGTTSTDTQYF.